This T cell receptor (beta chain) was recovered during a study of T cell repertoires and leukemia-associated antigens (dated by TCRdb to the late 2010s). Broadly, across the study: Each sample yielded about 5.1 to 6.6 million read pairs and roughly 3 to 5.0 million effective reads, 15 million to 20 million effective reads overall. In vitro peptide stimulation of healthy T cells was used with the aim of identifying the antigen recognized by a TCR Vbeta21 clone previously found in CML patients. Overall results and qualifications from the work: Across the four groups, there were no significant differences in the numbers of Vbeta genes (roughly 60), Jbeta genes (approximately 15), VDJ rearrangements, or unique CDR3s. The antigen specificity and function of the expanded clones were not directly tested, and further investigation of both was required.

With regard to this clonotype: What this receptor recognizes is not known. There are no base qualities to consult, and no much larger clone falls within one base.

Total RNA was extracted from the cultured T cells using TRIzol reagent. TCRbeta libraries were amplified from RNA by 5' rapid amplification of cDNA ends (5'RACE). Before sequencing, library concentration and integrity were assessed using Qubit, an Agilent instrument, and quantitative PCR. Qualified libraries were sequenced on Illumina HiSeq or MiSeq by a commercial service provider. Per the authors' processing: MiXCR version 1.8.2 was used to identify TCR sequences in each sample. For a clone to be considered qualified, a CDR3 longer than four amino acids, an in-frame nucleotide length, and the absence of a stop codon were required. A read counted as effective if the read contained the complete CDR3 structure. RT-PCR with 24 Vbeta primers, GeneScan spectratyping, and Sanger sequencing were used to validate expanded clones. Starting from the raw public reads, TCRdb applied fastp trimming at Q25, assembled clones with MiXCR and retained in-frame beta chains. Each CDR3 protein appears once, grouped with its most common genes and DNA. TCRdb's processing, not the study's, gives the V and J calls here. In this sample the table shows 9,000 to 15,000 distinct CDR3 sequences, 35% to 45% of which occur a single time. The ten largest account for roughly 33% of the sample.

CD3+ T cells were first rested overnight at approximately 2.5 million cells/mL in RPMI 1640 without fetal bovine serum. MACS immunomagnetic beads were used, per the manufacturer's instructions, to isolate CD3+ T cells from PBMCs. The germline V gene supplies CDR1 SGHTA and CDR2 FQGTGA. Spanning cysteine to phenylalanine, the CDR3 consists of 15 amino acids. The sequence is cut down to CDR3 DNA, 45 bases in frame from base 1. Trimmed from V: 5 bases; trimmed from J: 4 bases; junction bases lacking a gene match: 2. The origin of this receptor is a female donor in good health. The sample taken for sequencing was CD3+ T cells sorted from blood and cultured. The chain links TRBV7-3 with TRBJ2-1; 13 middle bases align to TRBD2. The CDR3 here reads CASSGGLAGYNEQFF. DNA sequence: TGTGCCAGCAGCGGGGGACTAGCGGGGTACAATGAGCAGTTCTTC.